This T cell receptor (beta chain) was recovered during a study of blood T cell repertoires in COVID-19. The authors' processing: Reference gene primer amplification in the assay estimated nucleated cell counts. Sequencing was performed with immunoSEQ multiplex PCR; in TCRdb, only in-frame clones are kept and a portion is missing. V and J calls plus clone size are reproduced from that table; the DNA served to infer D and trimming. The sample includes approximately 130,000 clones, over 75% of them seen just once. The material sequenced was peripheral blood. This TCR came from a man aged 60-69 years with acute or convalescent COVID-19.

The CDR3, as DNA: TGCGCCAGCAGCTTGACAGGGACCTCGTACCAAGAGACCCAGTACTTC. This gives the protein CASSLTGTSYQETQYF. The gene calls are TRBV5-1 and TRBJ2-5; possible D gene TRBD1, 6 bases. The CDR3 runs 16 residues. Germline CDR1 SGHRS, CDR2 YFSETQ. V was clipped by 1 base and J by 0 bases, with 13 bases between them.